This TCR beta chain was profiled in a study of T cells in Graves' hyperthyroidism and ophthalmopathy. Notes on the study in general: Using 13 V-J features, a model discriminated ophthalmopathy from stable hyperthyroidism.

Amplification of TCR beta CDR3 regions used RNA as the template. Researchers ran a first-round RT-PCR on the TCR CDR3 using the HTBI primer set. TCRdb re-analysed the multiplex PCR reads in MiXCR, keeping a single row per CDR3 protein. The data hold some 460,000 distinct CDR3 sequences, with approximately 15% observed a single time. The length of the CDR3 is 16 residues. V shed 4 bases, J shed 0 bases, and the junction held 6 bases outside the gene matches. The germline V gene has CDR1 SGHNT and CDR2 YYREEE (reference sequence). The study defined stable Graves' hyperthyroidism as no ophthalmopathy progression within 18 months. Hyperthyroidism was newly diagnosed in patients aged 18 to 65 (duration under 2 months). Exclusions: uncontrolled infection, other autoimmune disease, pregnancy, lactation. Comments on this clonotype: As yet, its antigen is unknown.

This sequence originates from a young woman with Graves' hyperthyroidism. The chain has TRBV5-4 and TRBJ2-4, with TRBD2 matching over 8 bases. The sequencing input was blood. CDR3 sequence: CASSPGGGLAKNIQYF. The CDR3 region has the DNA TGTGCCAGCAGCCCCGGGGGGGGGCTAGCCAAAAACATTCAGTACTTC.